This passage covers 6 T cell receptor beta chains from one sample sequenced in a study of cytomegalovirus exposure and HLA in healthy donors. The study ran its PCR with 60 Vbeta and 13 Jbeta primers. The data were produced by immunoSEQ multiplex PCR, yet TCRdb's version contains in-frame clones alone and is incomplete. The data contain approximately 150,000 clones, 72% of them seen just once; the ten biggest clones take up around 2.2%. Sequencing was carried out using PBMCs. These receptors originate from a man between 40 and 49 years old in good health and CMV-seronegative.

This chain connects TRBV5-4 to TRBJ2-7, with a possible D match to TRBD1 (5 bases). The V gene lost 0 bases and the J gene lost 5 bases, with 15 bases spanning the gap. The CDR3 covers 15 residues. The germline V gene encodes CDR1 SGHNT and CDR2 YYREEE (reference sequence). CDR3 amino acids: CASSLDPGNEDEQYF. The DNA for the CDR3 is TGTGCCAGCAGCTTGGATCCAGGGAACGAAGACGAGCAGTACTTC.

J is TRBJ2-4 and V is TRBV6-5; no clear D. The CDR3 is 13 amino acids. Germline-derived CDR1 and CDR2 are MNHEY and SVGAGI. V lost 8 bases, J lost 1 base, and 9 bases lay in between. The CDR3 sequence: CASFSFAKNIQYF. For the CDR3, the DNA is TGTGCCAGCTTTTCCTTCGCCAAAAACATTCAGTACTTC.

The CDR3 DNA is TGTGCCAGCAGTGAAGGGGAGTTGGGCAATCAGCCCCAGCATTTT. Translated: CASSEGELGNQPQHF. This rearrangement joins TRBV2 to TRBJ1-5; no reliable D call. The CDR3 loop spans 15 amino acids. In germline, CDR1 is SNHLY, CDR2 FYNNEI. V was pared by 1 base and J by 2 bases, with 9 bases between.

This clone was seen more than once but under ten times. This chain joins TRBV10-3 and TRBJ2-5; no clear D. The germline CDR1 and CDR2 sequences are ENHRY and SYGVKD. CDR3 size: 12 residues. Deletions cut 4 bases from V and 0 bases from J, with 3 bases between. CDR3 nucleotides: TGTGCCATCAGTGCGTACCAAGAGACCCAGTACTTC. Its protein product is CAISAYQETQYF.

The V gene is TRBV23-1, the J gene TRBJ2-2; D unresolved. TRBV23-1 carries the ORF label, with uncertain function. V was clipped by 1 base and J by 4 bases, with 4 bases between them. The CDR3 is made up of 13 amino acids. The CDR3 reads CASSQFVTGELFF. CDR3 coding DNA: TGCGCCAGCAGTCAATTCGTCACCGGGGAGCTGTTTTTT.

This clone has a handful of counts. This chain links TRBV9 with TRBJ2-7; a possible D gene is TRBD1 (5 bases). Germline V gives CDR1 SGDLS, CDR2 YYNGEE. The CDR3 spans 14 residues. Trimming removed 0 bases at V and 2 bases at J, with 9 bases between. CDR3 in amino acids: CASSVVDSTYEQYF. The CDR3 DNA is TGTGCCAGCAGCGTAGTTGACAGTACCTACGAGCAGTACTTC.